These 4 T cell receptor beta chains originate from one sample sequenced in a study of cytomegalovirus exposure and HLA in healthy donors. A multiplex PCR was run with 60 Vbeta primers and 13 Jbeta primers. Method: immunoSEQ multiplex PCR; TCRdb's copy keeps in-frame clones and lacks some. The sample lists 100,000 to 150,000 clones; around 80% were seen once. Sequencing was done on a sample of PBMCs. These receptors were taken from a woman between 50 and 59 years old in good health and CMV-seronegative.

This clone was recorded once. The J gene is TRBJ1-3, the V gene TRBV30, with 8 bases aligning to TRBD1. CDR3 length: 16 residues. V shed 0 bases, J shed 2 bases, and the junction held 6 bases outside the gene matches. Looked up from germline, CDR1 is GTSNPN and CDR2 is SVGIG (reference sequence). The DNA for the CDR3 is TGTGCCTGGAGTGTAAGGACAGGGACGGCTGGAAACACCATATATTTT. It specifies CAWSVRTGTAGNTIYF.

About this clone itself: At one boundary the junction diverges from the germline segment, which might be a read error. The chain employs TRBV7-7 and TRBJ2-1; 13 bases line up with TRBD2. The CDR3 is made up of 17 amino acids. Germline V gene data show CDR1 as SSHAT and CDR2 as FNYEAQ (reference sequence). CDR3 protein: CASSNGLAGAFRAEQFF. The CDR3 DNA follows: TGTGCTAGCAGTAACGGACTAGCGGGAGCATTCCGGGCTGAGCAGTTCTTC.

This rearrangement joins TRBV6-1 to TRBJ2-3; no clear D. CDR1 is MNHNS and CDR2 is SASEGT in the germline V gene. The V and J ends lost 6 bases and 4 bases respectively, with 5 bases between them. The CDR3 consists of 11 residues. CDR3 nucleotides: TGTGCCAGCAGAATAGCAGATACGCAGTATTTT. Protein sequence: CASRIADTQYF.

This chain uses TRBV27 with TRBJ2-7; TRBD1 is a possible D gene (6 bases). Germline CDR1 is MNHEY and CDR2 is SMNVEV (reference sequence). Trimming took 6 bases from V and 7 from J, leaving 16 bases between them. The CDR3 consists of 13 residues. The CDR3, as DNA: TGTGCCAGCAGCCCACAGGGCATGGGGGAGCAGTACGTC. It specifies CASSPQGMGEQYV.